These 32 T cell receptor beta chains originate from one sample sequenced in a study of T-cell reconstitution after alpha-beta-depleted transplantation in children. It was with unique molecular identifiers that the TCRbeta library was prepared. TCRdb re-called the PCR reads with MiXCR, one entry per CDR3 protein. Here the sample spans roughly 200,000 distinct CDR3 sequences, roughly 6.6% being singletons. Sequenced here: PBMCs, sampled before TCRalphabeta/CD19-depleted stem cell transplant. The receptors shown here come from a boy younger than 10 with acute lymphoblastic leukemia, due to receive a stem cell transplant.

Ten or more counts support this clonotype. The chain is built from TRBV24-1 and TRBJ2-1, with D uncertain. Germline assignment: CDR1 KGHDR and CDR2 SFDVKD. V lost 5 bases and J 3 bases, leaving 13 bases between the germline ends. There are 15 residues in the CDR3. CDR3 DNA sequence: TGTGCCACCAGTGGAGATAGGGCCTACTACAATGAGCAGTTCTTC. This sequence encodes CATSGDRAYYNEQFF.

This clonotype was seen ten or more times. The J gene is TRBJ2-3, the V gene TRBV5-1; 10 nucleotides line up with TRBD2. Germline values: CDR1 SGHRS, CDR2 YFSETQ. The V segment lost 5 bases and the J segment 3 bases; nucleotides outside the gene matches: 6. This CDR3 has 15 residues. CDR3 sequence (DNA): TGCGCCAGCAGGAGGGTAGCGGGAGGAACAGATACGCAGTATTTT. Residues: CASRRVAGGTDTQYF. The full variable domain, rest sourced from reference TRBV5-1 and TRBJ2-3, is KAGVTQTPRYLIKTRGQQVTLSCSPISGHRSVSWYQQTPGQGLQFLFEYFSETQRNKGNFPGRFSGRQFSNSRSEMNVSTLELGDSALYLCASRRVAGGTDTQYFGPGTRLTVL.

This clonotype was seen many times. CDR3 nucleotide sequence: TGTGCCAGCAATCCCCCCAGCGGGACAGGGGACAATGAGCAGTTCTTC. Translating it yields CASNPPSGTGDNEQFF. The V gene is TRBV28, the J gene TRBJ2-1, with 10 bases fitting TRBD1. This CDR3 has 16 residues. CDR1 is MDHEN, CDR2 SYDVKM, per germline. The trim removed 7 bases at V and 5 bases at J, leaving 11 bases unmatched.

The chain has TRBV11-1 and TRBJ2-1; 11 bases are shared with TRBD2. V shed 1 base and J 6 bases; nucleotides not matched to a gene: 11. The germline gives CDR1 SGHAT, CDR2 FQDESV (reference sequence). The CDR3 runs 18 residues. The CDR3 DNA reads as TGTGCCAGCAGCTTAGTAGCGGGAGGGCCCTCGAGGGGCAATGAGCAGTTCTTC. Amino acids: CASSLVAGGPSRGNEQFF. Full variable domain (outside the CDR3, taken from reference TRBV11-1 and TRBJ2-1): EAEVAQSPRYKITEKSQAVAFWCDPISGHATLYWYRQILGQGPELLVQFQDESVVDDSQLPKDRFSAERLKGVDSTLKIQPAELGDSAMYLCASSLVAGGPSRGNEQFFGPGTRLTVL.

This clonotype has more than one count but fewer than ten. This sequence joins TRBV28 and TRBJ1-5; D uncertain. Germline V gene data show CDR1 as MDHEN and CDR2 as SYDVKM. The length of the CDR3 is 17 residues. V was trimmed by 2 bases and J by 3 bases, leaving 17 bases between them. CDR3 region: CASSLRAYKLPNQPQHF. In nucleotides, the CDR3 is TGTGCCAGCAGTTTAAGGGCCTATAAACTCCCCAATCAGCCCCAGCATTTT.

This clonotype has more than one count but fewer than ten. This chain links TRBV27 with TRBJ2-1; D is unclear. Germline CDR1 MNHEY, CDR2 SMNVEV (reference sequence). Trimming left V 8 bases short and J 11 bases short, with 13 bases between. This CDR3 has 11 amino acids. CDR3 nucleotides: TGTGCCAGCTCTTTTGCCAGCAAGCAGTTCTTC. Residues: CASSFASKQFF.

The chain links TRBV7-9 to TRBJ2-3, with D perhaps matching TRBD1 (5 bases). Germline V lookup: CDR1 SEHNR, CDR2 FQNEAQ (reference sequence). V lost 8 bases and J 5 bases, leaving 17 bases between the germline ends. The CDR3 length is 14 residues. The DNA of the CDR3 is TGTGCCAGCGGCCAGGAAGGGGTAATAGATACGCAGTATTTT. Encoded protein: CASGQEGVIDTQYF.

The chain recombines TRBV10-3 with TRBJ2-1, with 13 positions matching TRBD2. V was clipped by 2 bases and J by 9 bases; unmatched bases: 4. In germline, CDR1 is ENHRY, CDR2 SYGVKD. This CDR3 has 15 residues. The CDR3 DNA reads TGTGCCATCAGTGAGCAAACTAGCGGGGGGGGTGAGCAGTTCTTC. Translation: CAISEQTSGGGEQFF.

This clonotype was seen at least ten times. The CDR3 is CASSYDGQGSIYGYTF. The CDR3 coding sequence is TGTGCCAGCAGTTACGACGGGCAGGGTTCGATCTATGGCTACACCTTC. This sequence joins TRBV6-5 and TRBJ1-2, with D possibly TRBD1 on 5 matching bases. Germline V gene sequence: CDR1 MNHEY, CDR2 SVGAGI. Trimming took 2 bases from V and 4 from J, leaving 17 bases between them. This CDR3 spans 16 amino acids.

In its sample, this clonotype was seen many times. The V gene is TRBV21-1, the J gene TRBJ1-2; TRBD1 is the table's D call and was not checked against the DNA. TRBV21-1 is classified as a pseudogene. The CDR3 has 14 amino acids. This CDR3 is CASNPRPTNYGYTF. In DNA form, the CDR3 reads TGTGCCAGCAACCCCCGCCCCACTAACTATGGCTACACCTTC.

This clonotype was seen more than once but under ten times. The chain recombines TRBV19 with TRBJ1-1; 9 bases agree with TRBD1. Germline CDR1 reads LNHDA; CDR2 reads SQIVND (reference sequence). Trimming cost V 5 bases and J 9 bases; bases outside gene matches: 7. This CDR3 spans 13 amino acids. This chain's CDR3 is CASSDRDRAKAFF. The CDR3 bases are TGTGCCAGTAGTGACCGGGACAGGGCAAAAGCTTTCTTT. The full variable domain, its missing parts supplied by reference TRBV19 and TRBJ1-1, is DGGITQSPKYLFRKEGQNVTLSCEQNLNHDAMYWYRQDPGQGLRLIYYSQIVNDFQKGDIAEGYSVSREKKESFPLTVTSAQKNPTAFYLCASSDRDRAKAFFGQGTRLTVV.

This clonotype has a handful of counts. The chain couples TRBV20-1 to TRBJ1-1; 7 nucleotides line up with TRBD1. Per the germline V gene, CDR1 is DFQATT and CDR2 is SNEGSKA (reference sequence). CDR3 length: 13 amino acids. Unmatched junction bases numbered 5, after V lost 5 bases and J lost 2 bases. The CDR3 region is CSAPGQVNTEAFF. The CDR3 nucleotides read TGCAGTGCTCCCGGACAGGTAAACACTGAAGCTTTCTTT.

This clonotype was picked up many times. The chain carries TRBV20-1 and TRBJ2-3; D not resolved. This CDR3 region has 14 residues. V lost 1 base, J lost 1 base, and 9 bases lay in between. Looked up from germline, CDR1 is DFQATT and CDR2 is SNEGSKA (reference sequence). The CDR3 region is CSARVPVRTDTQYF. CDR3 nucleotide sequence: TGCAGTGCTAGAGTCCCGGTACGCACAGATACGCAGTATTTT.

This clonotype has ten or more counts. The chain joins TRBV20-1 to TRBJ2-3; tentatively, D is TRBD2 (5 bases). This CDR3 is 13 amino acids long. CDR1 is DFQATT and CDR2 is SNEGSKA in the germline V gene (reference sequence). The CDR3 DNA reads TGCAGGGCACGGGCGGGCGTCACAGATACGCAGTATTTT. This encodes CRARAGVTDTQYF.

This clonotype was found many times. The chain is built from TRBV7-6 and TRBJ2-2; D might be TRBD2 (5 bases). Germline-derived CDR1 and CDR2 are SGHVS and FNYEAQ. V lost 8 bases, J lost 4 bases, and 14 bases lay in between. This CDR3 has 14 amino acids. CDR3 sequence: CASRTIATTGELFF. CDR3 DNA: TGTGCCAGCCGGACCATAGCGACCACCGGGGAGCTGTTTTTT.

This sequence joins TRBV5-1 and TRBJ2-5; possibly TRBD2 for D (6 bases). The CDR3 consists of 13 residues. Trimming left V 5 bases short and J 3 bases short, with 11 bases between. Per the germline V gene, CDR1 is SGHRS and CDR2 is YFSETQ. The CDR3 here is CASSSDYKETQYF. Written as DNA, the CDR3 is TGCGCCAGCAGTTCGGACTATAAAGAGACCCAGTACTTC.

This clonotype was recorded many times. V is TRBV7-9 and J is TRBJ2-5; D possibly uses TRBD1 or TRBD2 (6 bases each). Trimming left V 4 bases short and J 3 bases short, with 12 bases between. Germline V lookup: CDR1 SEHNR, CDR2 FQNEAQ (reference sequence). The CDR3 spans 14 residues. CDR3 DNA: TGTGCCAGCAGCTGGGGGGCCGGGGAAGAGACCCAGTACTTC. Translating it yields CASSWGAGEETQYF. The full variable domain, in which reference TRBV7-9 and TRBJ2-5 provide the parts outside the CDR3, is DTGVSQNPRHKITKRGQNVTFRCDPISEHNRLYWYRQTLGQGPEFLTYFQNEAQLEKSRLLSDRFSAERPKGSFSTLEIQRTEQGDSAMYLCASSWGAGEETQYFGPGTRLLVL.

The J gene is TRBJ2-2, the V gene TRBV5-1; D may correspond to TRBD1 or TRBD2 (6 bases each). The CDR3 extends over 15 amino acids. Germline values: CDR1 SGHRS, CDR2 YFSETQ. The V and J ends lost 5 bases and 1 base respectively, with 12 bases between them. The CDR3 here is CASSEGGMNTGELFF. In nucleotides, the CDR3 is TGCGCCAGCAGTGAGGGGGGAATGAACACCGGGGAGCTGTTTTTT.

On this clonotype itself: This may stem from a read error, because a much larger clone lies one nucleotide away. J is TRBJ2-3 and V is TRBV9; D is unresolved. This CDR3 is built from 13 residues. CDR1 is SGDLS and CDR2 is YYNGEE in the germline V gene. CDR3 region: CASSSAFTDTQCF. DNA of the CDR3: TGTGCCAGCAGCTCCGCTTTTACAGATACGCAGTGTTTT.

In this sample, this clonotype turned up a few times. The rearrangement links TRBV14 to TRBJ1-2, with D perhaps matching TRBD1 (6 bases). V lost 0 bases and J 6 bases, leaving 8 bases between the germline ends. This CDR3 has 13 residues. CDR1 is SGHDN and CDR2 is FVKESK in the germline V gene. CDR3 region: CASSQDRTDGYTF. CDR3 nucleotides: TGTGCCAGCAGCCAAGATAGGACAGATGGCTACACCTTC.

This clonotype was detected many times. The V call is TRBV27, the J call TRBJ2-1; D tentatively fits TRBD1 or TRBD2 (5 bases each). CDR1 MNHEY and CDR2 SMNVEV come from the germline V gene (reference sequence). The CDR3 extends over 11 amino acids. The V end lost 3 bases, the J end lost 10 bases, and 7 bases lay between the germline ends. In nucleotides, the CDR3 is TGTGCCAGCAGTTTGGGACGGGAGCAGTTCTTC. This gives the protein CASSLGREQFF.

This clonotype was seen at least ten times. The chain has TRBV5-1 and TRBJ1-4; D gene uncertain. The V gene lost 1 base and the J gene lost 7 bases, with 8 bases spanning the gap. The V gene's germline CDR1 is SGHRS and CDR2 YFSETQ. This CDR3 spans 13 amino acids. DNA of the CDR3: TGCGCCAGCAGCTTGTGGATCAGTGAAAAACTGTTTTTT. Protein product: CASSLWISEKLFF.

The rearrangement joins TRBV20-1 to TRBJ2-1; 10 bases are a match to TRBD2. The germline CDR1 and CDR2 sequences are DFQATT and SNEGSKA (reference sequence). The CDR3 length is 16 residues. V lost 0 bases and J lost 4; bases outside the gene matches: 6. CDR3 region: CSARDYHSGRYNEQFF. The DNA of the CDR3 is TGCAGTGCTAGAGATTACCATAGCGGGAGGTACAATGAGCAGTTCTTC.

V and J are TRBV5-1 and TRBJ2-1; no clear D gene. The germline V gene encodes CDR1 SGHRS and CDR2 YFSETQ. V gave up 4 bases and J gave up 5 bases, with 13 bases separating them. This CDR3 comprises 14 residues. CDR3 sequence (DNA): TGCGCCAGCAGCCCCGGCAACGCCCACAATGAGCAGTTCTTC. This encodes CASSPGNAHNEQFF.

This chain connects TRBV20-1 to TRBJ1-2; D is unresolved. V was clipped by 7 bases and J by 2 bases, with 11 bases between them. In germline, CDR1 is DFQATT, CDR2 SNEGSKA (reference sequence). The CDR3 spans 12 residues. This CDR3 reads CSGPVSNYGYTF. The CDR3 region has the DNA TGCAGTGGTCCGGTCTCGAACTATGGCTACACCTTC.

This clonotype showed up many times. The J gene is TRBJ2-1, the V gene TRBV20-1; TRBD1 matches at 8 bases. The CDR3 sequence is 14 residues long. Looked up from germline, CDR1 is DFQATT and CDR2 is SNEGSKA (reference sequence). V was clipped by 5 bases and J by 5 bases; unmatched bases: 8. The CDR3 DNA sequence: TGCAGTGCTTCAACCGGGACAGGTGACAATGAGCAGTTCTTC. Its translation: CSASTGTGDNEQFF.

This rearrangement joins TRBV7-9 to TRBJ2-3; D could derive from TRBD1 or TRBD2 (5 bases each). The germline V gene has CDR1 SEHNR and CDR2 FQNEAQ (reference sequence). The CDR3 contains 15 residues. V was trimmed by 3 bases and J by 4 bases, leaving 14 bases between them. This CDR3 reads CASSFMGESADTQYF. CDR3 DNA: TGTGCCAGCAGCTTTATGGGGGAATCGGCAGATACGCAGTATTTT.

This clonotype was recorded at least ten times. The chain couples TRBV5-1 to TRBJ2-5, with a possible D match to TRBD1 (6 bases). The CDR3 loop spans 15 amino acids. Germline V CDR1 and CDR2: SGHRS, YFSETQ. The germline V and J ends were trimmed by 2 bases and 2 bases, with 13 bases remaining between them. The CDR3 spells CASSFRGASQETQYF. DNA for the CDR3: TGCGCCAGCAGCTTCAGGGGAGCGTCTCAAGAGACCCAGTACTTC.

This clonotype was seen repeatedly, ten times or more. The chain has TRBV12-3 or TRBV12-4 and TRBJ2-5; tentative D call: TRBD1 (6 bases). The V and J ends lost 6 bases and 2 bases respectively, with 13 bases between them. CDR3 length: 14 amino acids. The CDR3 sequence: CASSHSGTQETQYF. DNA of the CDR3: TGTGCCAGCAGCCACTCCGGGACACAAGAGACCCAGTACTTC.

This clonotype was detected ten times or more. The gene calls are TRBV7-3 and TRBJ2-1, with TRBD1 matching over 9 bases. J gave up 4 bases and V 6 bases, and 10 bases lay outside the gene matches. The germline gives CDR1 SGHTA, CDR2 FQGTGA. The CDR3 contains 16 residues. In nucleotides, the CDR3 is TGTGCCAGCAGACCCAACGGGACAGGGATGTACAATGAGCAGTTCTTC. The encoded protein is CASRPNGTGMYNEQFF. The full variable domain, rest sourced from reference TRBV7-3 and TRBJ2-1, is GAGVSQTPSNKVTEKGKYVELRCDPISGHTALYWYRQSLGQGPEFLIYFQGTGAADDSGLPNDRFFAVRPEGSVSTLKIQRTERGDSAVYLCASRPNGTGMYNEQFFGPGTRLTVL.

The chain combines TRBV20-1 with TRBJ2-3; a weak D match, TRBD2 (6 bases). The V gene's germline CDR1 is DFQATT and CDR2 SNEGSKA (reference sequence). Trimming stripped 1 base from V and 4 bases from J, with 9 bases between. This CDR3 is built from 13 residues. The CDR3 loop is CSARAGESDTQYF. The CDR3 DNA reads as TGCAGTGCTAGAGCGGGAGAATCAGATACGCAGTATTTT.

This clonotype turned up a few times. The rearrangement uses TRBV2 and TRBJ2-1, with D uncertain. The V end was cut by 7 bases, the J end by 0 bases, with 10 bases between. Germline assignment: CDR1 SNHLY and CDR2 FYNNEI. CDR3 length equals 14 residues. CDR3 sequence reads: CASTQESSYNEQFF. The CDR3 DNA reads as TGTGCCAGCACGCAGGAAAGCTCCTACAATGAGCAGTTCTTC.